What follows describes a single T cell receptor (beta chain). This sample was taken from a study of blood T cell repertoires in COVID-19. Study background: The origin of the acute and convalescent COVID-19 samples was the United States, Italy and Spain. The analysed material was cDNA or gDNA that came from T cells, B-cell-depleted T cells, or PBMCs.

Those enrolled in Seattle joined during active infection and were followed longitudinally afterward. Trimming cost V 8 bases and J 3 bases, with 13 bases left between them. The CDR3 is 14 residues long. Germline V gene sequence: CDR1 KGHSH, CDR2 LQKENI. As processed by the authors: Amplification with reference gene primers provided the estimates of nucleated cell counts. The protocol was immunoSEQ multiplex PCR, while the TCRdb copy is restricted to in-frame clones and leaves out a portion. The V and J calls and clone size are taken from that table; D and trimming were inferred from the DNA. The data show hundreds of thousands of clones, roughly 79% seen once.

The sequencing sample was made of peripheral blood. This sequence joins TRBV18 and TRBJ2-2; D might be TRBD1 (6 bases). This TCR derives from a woman over 75 with COVID-19, enrolled during active disease. The CDR3 loop reads CASHPGADTGELFF. Written as DNA, the CDR3 is TGTGCCAGCCACCCAGGGGCCGACACCGGGGAGCTGTTTTTT.